The 19 T cell receptor beta chains below all came from one sample that was sequenced in a study of technical replicates of blood from a few donors (dated by TCRdb to about 2017). The library was generated by the immunoSEQ multiplex PCR assay. TCRdb obtained this table from immuneACCESS and retained in-frame rearrangements with V and J assigned. These tables miss some clones; where compared with another copy, unresolved V genes account for less than half of the shortfall, and the remainder is unexplained. The sample profile shows tens of thousands of clones; around 89% of them were found once. Just over 4.5% of the sample is taken by the ten largest. The sample taken for sequencing was PBMCs. The receptors stem from a human donor in good health. Some clones in this sample may be carry-over from other donors' samples.

The chain has TRBV7-3 and TRBJ2-7; the D gene is possibly TRBD1 (5 bases). The CDR3 length is 14 residues. The germline V gene has CDR1 SGHTA and CDR2 FQGTGA. Trimming pared 5 bases from V and 2 bases from J, leaving 13 bases between. Here the CDR3 DNA reads TGTGCCAGCAGCCAGGGAAATGGGGCCTACGAGCAGTACTTC. It translates to CASSQGNGAYEQYF.

This rearrangement joins TRBV5-6 to TRBJ2-1; 13 bases agree with TRBD2. Per the germline V gene, CDR1 is SGHDT and CDR2 is YYEEEE. J was trimmed by 4 bases and V by 3 bases; bases with no gene match: 4. The CDR3 sequence is 16 residues long. The chain's CDR3 is CASSYQGLAGYNEQFF. The DNA for the CDR3 is TGTGCCAGCAGCTACCAGGGACTAGCGGGGTACAATGAGCAGTTCTTC.

This clone occurred once. This rearrangement joins TRBV11-1 to TRBJ2-1, with D possibly TRBD1 on 5 matching bases. The V end lost 0 bases, the J end lost 4 bases, and 7 bases lay between the germline ends. The germline CDR1 and CDR2 sequences are SGHAT and FQDESV (reference sequence). This CDR3 is built from 14 residues. In nucleotides, the CDR3 is TGTGCCAGCAGCTTAGCACAGGAGTACAATGAGCAGTTCTTC. It codes for CASSLAQEYNEQFF.

J is TRBJ2-3 and V is TRBV20-1, with D maybe TRBD1 (5 bases). Trimming left V 6 bases short and J 7 bases short, with 11 bases between. The CDR3 is made up of 11 amino acids. The V gene's germline CDR1 is DFQATT and CDR2 SNEGSKA (reference sequence). The CDR3 spells CSATRANTQYF. The CDR3 coding sequence is TGCAGTGCCACCAGGGCAAATACGCAGTATTTT.

The rearrangement links TRBV7-2 to TRBJ1-3, with 9 nucleotides matching TRBD1. Germline-derived CDR1 and CDR2 are SGHTA and FQGNSA. The CDR3 runs 15 residues. V was pared by 5 bases and J by 2 bases, with 4 bases of the junction left unmatched. CDR3 nucleotide sequence: TGTGCCAGCAGCCTACGGACAGGGGCTGGAAACACCATATATTTT. This encodes CASSLRTGAGNTIYF.

In this sample, this clone turned up once. The chain couples TRBV11-2 to TRBJ2-5; TRBD1 aligns across 7 bases. The CDR3 loop spans 14 amino acids. CDR1 and CDR2 from the germline V gene are SGHAT and FQNNGV. V lost 4 bases and J lost 6; bases outside the gene matches: 8. Written as DNA, the CDR3 is TGTGCCAGCAGCTCTCTACAGGGGCTACAGACCCAGTACTTC. It codes for CASSSLQGLQTQYF.

CDR3 DNA: TGTGCCAGCAGAAGGCGGGGGGACGCTGAAGCTTTCTTT. Translation: CASRRRGDAEAFF. The rearrangement joins TRBV25-1 to TRBJ1-1; D perhaps matches TRBD1 (5 bases). The CDR3 runs 13 residues. Germline-derived CDR1 and CDR2 are MGHDK and SYGVNS. V was shortened by 6 bases and J by 6 bases, with 14 bases between the two germline ends.

The chain employs TRBV19 and TRBJ2-7; 13 bases map to TRBD2. The CDR3 is 14 amino acids. V gave up 5 bases and J gave up 6 bases; unmatched junction bases: 4. Germline lookup yields CDR1 LNHDA and CDR2 SQIVND (reference sequence). The CDR3 bases are TGTGCCAGTAGTCCTTGGACTAGCGGGGGCGAGCAGTACTTC. Its translation is CASSPWTSGGEQYF.

The chain is built from TRBV5-3 and TRBJ2-2; D perhaps matches TRBD1 (5 bases). TRBV5-3 is recorded as an ORF, its role being uncertain. V was clipped by 5 bases and J by 3 bases, with 17 bases between them. This CDR3 comprises 16 residues. The CDR3 coding sequence is TGTGCCAGAAGACCTACCCTTACAGGTTACACCGGGGAGCTGTTTTTT. Amino acids: CARRPTLTGYTGELFF.

V usage is TRBV7-3 and J usage is TRBJ2-5, with 13 bases fitting TRBD2. J gave up 0 bases and V 5 bases, and 18 bases lay outside the gene matches. This CDR3 has 21 residues. Germline values: CDR1 SGHTA, CDR2 FQGTGA. The CDR3 nucleotides read TGTGCCAGCAGCAGAAGAAGAGGACTAGCGGGGGTAAGACTATACCAAGAGACCCAGTACTTC. It yields the protein CASSRRRGLAGVRLYQETQYF.

The gene calls are TRBV6-5 and TRBJ1-1; D gene ambiguous. The V end was cut by 0 bases, the J end by 5 bases, with 13 bases between. Germline CDR1 and CDR2: MNHEY and SVGAGI. This CDR3 comprises 15 residues. CDR3 DNA: TGTGCCAGCAGTTACTCACCCGATGGGAGAACTGAAGCTTTCTTT. Translated: CASSYSPDGRTEAFF.

The chain joins TRBV9 to TRBJ2-7; 7 nucleotides match TRBD2. CDR3 length equals 15 residues. V lost 0 bases to trimming and J lost 2 bases; unmatched junction nucleotides: 5. Per germline, CDR1 SGDLS and CDR2 YYNGEE. The CDR3 DNA follows: TGTGCCAGCAGCGTAGCATCGGGGGGTCCCTACGAGCAGTACTTC. As protein: CASSVASGGPYEQYF.

This chain uses TRBV9 with TRBJ1-1; the D is unclear. This CDR3 region has 13 residues. Germline V gene lookup returns CDR1 SGDLS and CDR2 YYNGEE. V gave up 0 bases and J gave up 1 base, with 4 bases separating them. DNA of the CDR3: TGTGCCAGCAGCGTAGGAGCGAACACTGAAGCTTTCTTT. This sequence encodes CASSVGANTEAFF.

The chain is built from TRBV5-1 and TRBJ2-1; TRBD2 agrees at 8 bases. Germline lookup yields CDR1 SGHRS and CDR2 YFSETQ. The CDR3 runs to 15 residues. With V trimmed by 4 bases and J by 5 bases, 8 bases remained unmatched. CDR3 sequence reads: CASSGGGGGNNEQFF. CDR3 DNA sequence: TGCGCCAGCAGCGGTGGTGGCGGGGGGAACAATGAGCAGTTCTTC.

This sequence joins TRBV15 and TRBJ1-1, with TRBD1 matching 8 bases. This CDR3 is built from 13 residues. V was pared by 6 bases and J by 2 bases, with 2 bases of the junction left unmatched. CDR1 is LNHNV, CDR2 YYDKDF, per germline (reference sequence). The CDR3 is CATRQGVNTEAFF. For the CDR3, the DNA is TGTGCCACCAGACAGGGGGTTAACACTGAAGCTTTCTTT.

The V and J genes are TRBV5-1 and TRBJ2-1; no clear D. The V gene lost 0 bases and the J gene lost 4 bases, with 5 bases spanning the gap. The germline CDR1 and CDR2 sequences are SGHRS and YFSETQ. The CDR3 covers 13 residues. The CDR3 spells CASSLVQYNEQFF. CDR3 nucleotide sequence: TGCGCCAGCAGCTTGGTCCAATACAATGAGCAGTTCTTC. Looking up the rest from reference TRBV5-1 and TRBJ2-1 gives the full variable domain: KAGVTQTPRYLIKTRGQQVTLSCSPISGHRSVSWYQQTPGQGLQFLFEYFSETQRNKGNFPGRFSGRQFSNSRSEMNVSTLELGDSALYLCASSLVQYNEQFFGPGTRLTVL.

This chain joins TRBV7-6 and TRBJ2-7, with 7 bases identical to TRBD1. CDR3 length: 15 amino acids. CDR1 SGHVS and CDR2 FNYEAQ come from the germline V gene. The V and J ends lost 1 base and 1 base, in that order; junction bases with no gene match: 4. CDR3 DNA sequence: TGTGCCAGCAGCTTAGGACAGGGTATTTCCTACGAGCAGTACTTC. Residues: CASSLGQGISYEQYF.

This chain connects TRBV6-5 to TRBJ2-7; 12 bases map to TRBD1. The ends lost 6 bases at V and 4 bases at J; junction bases unmatched: 7. The CDR3 contains 15 residues. Per the germline V gene, CDR1 is MNHEY and CDR2 is SVGAGI. This CDR3 reads CASRQQGQGAYEQYF. The DNA for the CDR3 is TGTGCCAGCAGACAACAGGGACAGGGGGCGTACGAGCAGTACTTC.

This chain connects TRBV5-1 to TRBJ2-5; no clear D gene. With 0 bases removed from V and 1 base from J, the gap between germline ends came to 7 bases. Germline lookup yields CDR1 SGHRS and CDR2 YFSETQ. CDR3 size: 14 residues. CDR3 residues: CASSLGGTQETQYF. The CDR3 DNA reads TGCGCCAGCAGCTTGGGCGGAACCCAAGAGACCCAGTACTTC.